The present T cell receptor (beta chain) was sequenced within a study of blood T cell repertoires in COVID-19. V was shortened by 6 bases and J by 0 bases, with 9 bases between the two germline ends. The germline V gene has CDR1 SGHRS and CDR2 YFSETQ. This CDR3 has 13 amino acids. As processed by the authors: Amplification with reference gene primers provided the estimates of nucleated cell counts. TCRdb's table, derived via immunoSEQ multiplex PCR, lists solely in-frame clones and lacks some. That table supplies the V and J calls and clone size; D and trimming were determined from the DNA. In the table there are around 120,000 clones, roughly 87% of which are singletons.

The TCR was taken from a man older than 75 with acute or convalescent COVID-19. The material sequenced was peripheral blood. The V gene is TRBV5-1, the J gene TRBJ1-1; maybe TRBD1 (5 bases). CDR3 nucleotide sequence: TGCGCCAGCAATTCAGGGATGAACACTGAAGCTTTCTTT. It is translated as CASNSGMNTEAFF.